A single sample gave rise to the 17 T cell receptor beta chains below, sequenced in a study of blood T cell repertoires in COVID-19. Profiling relied on immunoSEQ multiplex PCR, and the TCRdb table lists in-frame clones only, not all of them. The data hold around 200,000 clones, with 65% to 85% observed a single time. The sample was peripheral blood. The receptors stem from a man aged 35-49 years with active or convalescent COVID-19.

V usage is TRBV6-1 and J usage is TRBJ1-5; no reliable D call. This CDR3 is 15 amino acids long. V was trimmed by 0 bases and J by 3 bases, leaving 9 bases between them. CDR1 MNHNS and CDR2 SASEGT come from the germline V gene. This chain's CDR3 is CASSEAGVLNQPQHF. The CDR3 nucleotides read TGTGCCAGCAGTGAAGCAGGAGTCCTCAATCAGCCCCAGCATTTT.

The chain uses TRBV12-5 and TRBJ2-2; TRBD1 agrees at 7 bases. This CDR3 comprises 15 residues. Losses at the gene ends were 6 bases for V and 2 bases for J; bases not matched to a gene: 6. The germline CDR1 and CDR2 sequences are LGHNT and FRNRAP. Written as DNA, the CDR3 is TGTGCTAGTGGAATCCCAGGGGGTAACACCGGGGAGCTGTTTTTT. Translation gives CASGIPGGNTGELFF. The full variable domain, with the rest looked up from reference TRBV12-5 and TRBJ2-2, is DARVTQTPRHKVTEMGQEVTMRCQPILGHNTVFWYRQTMMQGLELLAYFRNRAPLDDSGMPKDRFSAEMPDATLATLKIQPSEPRDSAVYFCASGIPGGNTGELFFGEGSRLTVL.

This sequence joins TRBV19 and TRBJ2-2, with 9 bases identical to TRBD2. The germline V gene encodes CDR1 LNHDA and CDR2 SQIVND (reference sequence). The CDR3 is made up of 16 amino acids. With 2 bases clipped from V and 5 bases from J, the junction kept 6 bases outside the gene matches. CDR3 in DNA: TGTGCCAGTAGTATATGGCTAGCGGGATCGACCGGGGAGCTGTTTTTT. Translating it yields CASSIWLAGSTGELFF. Combining the CDR3 with reference TRBV19 and TRBJ2-2 gives the whole variable domain DGGITQSPKYLFRKEGQNVTLSCEQNLNHDAMYWYRQDPGQGLRLIYYSQIVNDFQKGDIAEGYSVSREKKESFPLTVTSAQKNPTAFYLCASSIWLAGSTGELFFGEGSRLTVL.

The chain links TRBV12-3 or TRBV12-4 to TRBJ2-3; no definite D call. V was trimmed by 5 bases and J by 0 bases, leaving 6 bases between them. This CDR3 spans 13 amino acids. This chain's CDR3 is CASSLTSTDTQYF. The CDR3 nucleotides read TGTGCCAGCAGTCTTACTAGCACAGATACGCAGTATTTT.

The V and J genes are TRBV4-2 and TRBJ1-4; D possibly corresponds to TRBD1 (5 bases). CDR1 and CDR2 (germline): LGHNA, YNFKEQ. V lost 4 bases and J lost 0, with 12 bases in between. This CDR3 comprises 16 residues. DNA for the CDR3: TGTGCCAGCAGCCGTTGGGGGGACGCAACTAATGAAAAACTGTTTTTT. This gives the protein CASSRWGDATNEKLFF.

The chain employs TRBV24-1 and TRBJ2-3, with 8 positions matching TRBD1. The CDR3 contains 18 residues. The V segment lost 9 bases and the J segment 1 base; nucleotides outside the gene matches: 17. CDR1 is KGHDR, CDR2 SFDVKD, per germline. CDR3 in DNA: TGTGCCACCGGGCCCAGGAGGACAGGGACTTTCGGCACAGATACGCAGTATTTT. Residues: CATGPRRTGTFGTDTQYF.

The chain is built from TRBV29-1 and TRBJ1-1; tentatively, D is TRBD1 (5 bases). This CDR3 is 12 amino acids long. V lost 6 bases to trimming and J lost 2 bases, with 10 bases between them. CDR1 and CDR2 (germline): SQVTM, ANQGSEA. The CDR3 sequence is CSVAGPNTEAFF. DNA of the CDR3: TGCAGCGTGGCGGGGCCAAACACTGAAGCTTTCTTT.

The chain carries TRBV11-3 and TRBJ2-1, with 12 bases that match TRBD2. This CDR3 spans 19 amino acids. V lost 5 bases, J lost 9 bases, and 20 bases stayed unmatched. CDR1 is SGHNT and CDR2 is YENEEA in the germline V gene. The CDR3 loop is CASSPRGGGLAGGPLEQFF. CDR3 nucleotides: TGTGCCAGCAGCCCCCGAGGCGGCGGGCTAGCGGGGGGGCCGCTTGAGCAGTTCTTC.

The chain has TRBV19 and TRBJ1-6; 12 nucleotides agree with TRBD1. Germline assignment: CDR1 LNHDA and CDR2 SQIVND (reference sequence). V lost 5 bases to trimming and J lost 5 bases; unmatched junction nucleotides: 10. This CDR3 has 18 amino acids. CDR3 region: CASSRLTGQGANNSPLHF. CDR3 bases: TGTGCCAGTAGTCGACTGACGGGACAGGGGGCCAATAATTCACCCCTCCACTTT.

The chain has TRBV4-2 and TRBJ1-1; D remains ambiguous. Germline V gene lookup returns CDR1 LGHNA and CDR2 YNFKEQ. Trimming stripped 1 base from V and 1 base from J, with 13 bases between. This CDR3 spans 16 amino acids. CDR3 amino acids: CASSQGAATTNTEAFF. The CDR3, as DNA: TGTGCCAGCAGCCAAGGGGCAGCCACCACGAACACTGAAGCTTTCTTT.

The rearrangement links TRBV4-2 to TRBJ1-1; D remains unclear. Germline V lookup: CDR1 LGHNA, CDR2 YNFKEQ. Trimming took off 0 bases at V and 7 bases at J, with 15 bases between the two ends. The CDR3 has 15 amino acids. The CDR3 reads CASSQDVLDYVEAFF. CDR3 coding DNA: TGTGCCAGCAGCCAAGACGTGCTCGACTACGTTGAAGCTTTCTTT.

The V gene is TRBV6-5, the J gene TRBJ1-2; 7 bases are a match to TRBD1. The germline V gene encodes CDR1 MNHEY and CDR2 SVGAGI. The CDR3 runs 13 residues. The junction had 7 bases not matched to a gene; V was cut back by 7 bases and J by 5 bases. CDR3 residues: CASTNDREYGYTF. The CDR3 coding sequence is TGTGCCAGCACCAATGACAGGGAATATGGCTACACCTTC.

This clone was seen only a few times. The chain uses TRBV14 and TRBJ1-6, with 8 bases aligning to TRBD1. The CDR3 length is 18 residues. The germline CDR1 and CDR2 sequences are SGHDN and FVKESK. Trimming at V came to 2 bases and at J to 0 bases, leaving 6 bases not matched to a gene. The CDR3: CASSQRTGRSSYNSPLHF. The CDR3, as DNA: TGTGCCAGCAGCCAACGGACAGGGAGAAGCTCCTATAATTCACCCCTCCACTTT.

The chain couples TRBV12-3 or TRBV12-4 to TRBJ1-6; no definite D call. V was clipped by 8 bases and J by 7 bases, with 6 bases between them. This CDR3 is built from 11 residues. CDR3 amino acids: CASGGNSPLHF. CDR3 in DNA: TGTGCCAGCGGCGGGAATTCACCCCTCCACTTT.

The rearrangement links TRBV30 to TRBJ1-2, with 7 bases lining up with TRBD1. Germline V gene lookup returns CDR1 GTSNPN and CDR2 SVGIG (reference sequence). V dropped 1 base and J dropped 1; count of bases not matched to a gene: 6. The CDR3 is made up of 15 amino acids. The CDR3, as DNA: TGTGCCTGGAGTGCCCGGGACAGAAATAACTATGGCTACACCTTC. It specifies CAWSARDRNNYGYTF.

The V gene is TRBV7-9, the J gene TRBJ1-6, with 8 bases that match TRBD1. CDR3 length: 14 residues. V shed 5 bases and J 11 bases; nucleotides not matched to a gene: 8. Germline CDR1 and CDR2: SEHNR and FQNEAQ (reference sequence). In DNA, the CDR3 is TGTGCCAGCAGCCTTAGTGGGACAGGACCACCCCTCCACTTT. Translated: CASSLSGTGPPLHF.

The V gene is TRBV4-2, the J gene TRBJ2-5, with TRBD1 matching over 11 bases. The CDR3 extends over 16 amino acids. The V and J ends lost 0 bases and 4 bases, in that order; junction bases with no gene match: 4. CDR1 and CDR2 from the germline V gene are LGHNA and YNFKEQ. This CDR3 is CASSQDSGTGGETQYF. CDR3 bases: TGTGCCAGCAGCCAAGACTCCGGGACAGGGGGAGAGACCCAGTACTTC.